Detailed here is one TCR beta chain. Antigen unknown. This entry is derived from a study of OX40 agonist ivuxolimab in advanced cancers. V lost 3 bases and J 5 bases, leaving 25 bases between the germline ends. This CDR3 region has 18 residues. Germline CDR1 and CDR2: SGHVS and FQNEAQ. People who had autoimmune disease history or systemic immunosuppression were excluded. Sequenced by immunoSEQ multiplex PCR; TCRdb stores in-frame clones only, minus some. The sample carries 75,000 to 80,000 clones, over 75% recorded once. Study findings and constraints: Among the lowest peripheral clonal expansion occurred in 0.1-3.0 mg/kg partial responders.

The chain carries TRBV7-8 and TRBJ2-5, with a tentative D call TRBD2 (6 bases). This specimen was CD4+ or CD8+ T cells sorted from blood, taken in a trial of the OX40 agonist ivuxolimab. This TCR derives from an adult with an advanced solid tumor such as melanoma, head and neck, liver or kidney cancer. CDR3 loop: CASSLSPAVRGRRETQYF. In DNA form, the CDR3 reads TGTGCCAGCAGCTTGAGTCCTGCCGTGCGGGGTAGGCGTGAGACCCAGTACTTC. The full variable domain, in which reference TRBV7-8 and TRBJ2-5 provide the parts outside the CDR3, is GAGVSQSPRYKVAKRGQDVALRCDPISGHVSLFWYQQALGQGPEFLTYFQNEAQLDKSGLPSDRFFAERPEGSVSTLKIQRTQQEDSAVYLCASSLSPAVRGRRETQYFGPGTRLLVL.